This T cell receptor beta chain was found in a study of blood T cell repertoires in COVID-19. Turning to the study itself: In each case, the material was cDNA or gDNA derived from T cells, B-cell-depleted T cells, or PBMCs.

Some clones are missing from TCRdb's copy, which holds only in-frame ones; the method was immunoSEQ multiplex PCR. The sample has 84,000 or so clones, about 83% seen once. Points on this clone: One junction end does not reproduce the germline sequence, and a read error may be involved.

This CDR3 contains 14 residues. In germline, CDR1 is SNHLY, CDR2 FYNNEI. Sequencing used peripheral blood. The sequence was collected from a man between 65 and 85 years old with COVID-19, enrolled during active disease. This chain links TRBV2 with TRBJ2-7; 10 nucleotides agree with TRBD1. CDR3 DNA: TGTGCCAGCAGCGAAGGGACAGGGGTAAGCGAGCAGTACTTC. Amino acids: CASSEGTGVSEQYF.